This T cell receptor beta chain was identified in a study of beta chain features in type 1 diabetes. Across the study: Across the samples, some 98,000,000 sorted cells were examined in total.

J gave up 9 bases and V 5 bases, and 3 bases lay outside the gene matches. Per the germline V gene, CDR1 is GTSNPN and CDR2 is SVGIG (reference sequence). This CDR3 contains 13 residues. All of the isolated RNA was reverse transcribed, so expressed TCRB transcripts were sequenced. TCRdb keeps only in-frame clones here, not all; method: immunoSEQ multiplex PCR. Of hundreds of thousands of clones listed, about 12% are singletons. Points from the study as a whole: Patients' naive, central memory and Treg TCRB repertoires seemed closer to one another than those of healthy donors. When VDJ junctions were examined, type 1 diabetes patients showed fewer insertions and more deletions.

Via the markers CD45RO/CCR7/CD25/CD127/CD95/CD27, stem cell-like memory, regulatory, central memory and naive CD4+ cells were sorted. This clone has a handful of counts. Antigen specificity is unknown. What was sequenced was naive CD4+ T cells from blood. The sequence came from a man aged 18 to 29 in good health. The chain carries TRBV30 and TRBJ1-6; 11 bases are shared with TRBD1. This chain's CDR3 is CAWGGQGASPLHF. The CDR3 DNA follows: TGTGCCTGGGGAGGACAGGGGGCTTCACCCCTCCACTTT.